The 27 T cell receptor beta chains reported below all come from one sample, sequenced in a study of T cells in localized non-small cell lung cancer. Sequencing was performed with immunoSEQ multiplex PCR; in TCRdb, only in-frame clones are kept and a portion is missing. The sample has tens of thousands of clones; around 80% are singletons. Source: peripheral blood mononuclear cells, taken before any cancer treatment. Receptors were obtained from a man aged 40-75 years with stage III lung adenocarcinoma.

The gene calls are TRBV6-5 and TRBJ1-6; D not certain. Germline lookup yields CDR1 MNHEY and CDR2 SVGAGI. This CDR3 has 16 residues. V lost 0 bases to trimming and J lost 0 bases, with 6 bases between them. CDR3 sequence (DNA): TGTGCCAGCAGTTACTCGGAGGCCTCCTATAATTCACCCCTCCACTTT. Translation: CASSYSEASYNSPLHF.

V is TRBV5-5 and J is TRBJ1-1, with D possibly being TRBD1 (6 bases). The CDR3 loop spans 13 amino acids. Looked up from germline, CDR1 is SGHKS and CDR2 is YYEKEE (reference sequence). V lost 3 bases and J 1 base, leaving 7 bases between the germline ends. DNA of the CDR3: TGTGCCAGCAGCTCGGGACAGAACACTGAAGCTTTCTTT. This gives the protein CASSSGQNTEAFF.

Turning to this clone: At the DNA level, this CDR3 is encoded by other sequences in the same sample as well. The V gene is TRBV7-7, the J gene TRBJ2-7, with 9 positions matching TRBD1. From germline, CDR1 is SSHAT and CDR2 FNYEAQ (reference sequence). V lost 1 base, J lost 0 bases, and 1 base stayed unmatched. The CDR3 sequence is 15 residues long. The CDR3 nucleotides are TGTGCCAGCAGCTTAGGACAGGGGGTCTCCTACGAGCAGTACTTC. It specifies CASSLGQGVSYEQYF.

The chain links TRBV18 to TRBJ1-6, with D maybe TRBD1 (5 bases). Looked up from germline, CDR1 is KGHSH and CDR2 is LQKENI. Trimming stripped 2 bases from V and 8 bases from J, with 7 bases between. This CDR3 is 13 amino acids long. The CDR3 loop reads CASSPGGDSPLHF. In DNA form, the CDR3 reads TGTGCCAGCTCACCAGGGGGGGATTCACCCCTCCACTTT.

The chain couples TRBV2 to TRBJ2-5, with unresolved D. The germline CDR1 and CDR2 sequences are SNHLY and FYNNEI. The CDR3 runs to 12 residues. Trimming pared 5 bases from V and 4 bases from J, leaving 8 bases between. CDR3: CASSQGRETQYF. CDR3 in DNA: TGTGCCAGCAGTCAAGGTCGAGAGACCCAGTACTTC. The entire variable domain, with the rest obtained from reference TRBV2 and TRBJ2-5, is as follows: EPEVTQTPSHQVTQMGQEVILRCVPISNHLYFYWYRQILGQKVEFLVSFYNNEISEKSEIFDDQFSVERPDGSNFTLKIRSTKLEDSAMYFCASSQGRETQYFGPGTRLLVL.

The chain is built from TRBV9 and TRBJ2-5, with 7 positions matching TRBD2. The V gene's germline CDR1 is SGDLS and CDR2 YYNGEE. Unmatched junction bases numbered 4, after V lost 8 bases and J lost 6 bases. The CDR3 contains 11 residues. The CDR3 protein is CASGGEKTQYF. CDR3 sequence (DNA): TGTGCCAGTGGGGGGGAAAAGACCCAGTACTTC.

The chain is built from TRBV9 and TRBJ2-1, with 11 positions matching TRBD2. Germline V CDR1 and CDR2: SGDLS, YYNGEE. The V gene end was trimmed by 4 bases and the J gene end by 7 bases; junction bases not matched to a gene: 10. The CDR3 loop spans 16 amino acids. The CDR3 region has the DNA TGTGCCAGCAGCCCTAGGCTAGCGGGAGGAACTAATGAGCAGTTCTTC. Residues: CASSPRLAGGTNEQFF.

The CDR3 DNA follows: TGCAGCGTAGGGATACAGGGGGCGAGCGAGCAGTACTTC. It encodes CSVGIQGASEQYF. The chain links TRBV29-1 to TRBJ2-7; TRBD1 matches 9 bases. Looked up from germline, CDR1 is SQVTM and CDR2 is ANQGSEA. V lost 6 bases, J lost 6 bases, and 9 bases stayed unmatched. This CDR3 comprises 13 residues.

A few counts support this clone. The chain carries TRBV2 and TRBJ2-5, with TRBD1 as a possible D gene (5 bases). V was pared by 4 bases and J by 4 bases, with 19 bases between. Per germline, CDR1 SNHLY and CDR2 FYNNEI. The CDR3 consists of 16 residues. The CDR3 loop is CASSGRDKSSVETQYF. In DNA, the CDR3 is TGTGCCAGCAGTGGCAGGGATAAGTCCTCGGTAGAGACCCAGTACTTC.

Written as DNA, the CDR3 is TGTGCCAGTGGTTTCAGGGAGCTGTTTTTT. Translating it yields CASGFRELFF. The rearrangement joins TRBV19 to TRBJ2-2; no reliable D call. The V gene's germline CDR1 is LNHDA and CDR2 SQIVND (reference sequence). The CDR3 length is 10 residues. V lost 8 bases and J 9 bases, leaving 7 bases between the germline ends.

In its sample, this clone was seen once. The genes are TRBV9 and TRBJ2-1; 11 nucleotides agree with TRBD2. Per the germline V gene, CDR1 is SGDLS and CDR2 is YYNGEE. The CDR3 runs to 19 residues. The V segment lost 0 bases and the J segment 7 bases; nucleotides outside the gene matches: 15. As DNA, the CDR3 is TGTGCCAGCAGCGTAGGTTTCGGTAGCGGGGGGGCCAGCGAGAATGAGCAGTTCTTC. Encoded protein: CASSVGFGSGGASENEQFF.

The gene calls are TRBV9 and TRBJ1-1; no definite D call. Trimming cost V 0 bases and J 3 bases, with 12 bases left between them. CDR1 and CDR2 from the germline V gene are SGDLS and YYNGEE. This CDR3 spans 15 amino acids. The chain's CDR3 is CASSVGLNRDTEAFF. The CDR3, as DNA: TGTGCCAGCAGCGTAGGGTTAAATCGAGACACTGAAGCTTTCTTT.

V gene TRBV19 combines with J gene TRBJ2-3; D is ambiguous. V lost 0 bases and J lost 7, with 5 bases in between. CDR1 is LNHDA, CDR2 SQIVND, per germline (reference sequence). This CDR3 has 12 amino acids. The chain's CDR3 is CASSIDRNTQYF. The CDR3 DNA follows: TGTGCCAGTAGTATAGATCGAAATACGCAGTATTTT.

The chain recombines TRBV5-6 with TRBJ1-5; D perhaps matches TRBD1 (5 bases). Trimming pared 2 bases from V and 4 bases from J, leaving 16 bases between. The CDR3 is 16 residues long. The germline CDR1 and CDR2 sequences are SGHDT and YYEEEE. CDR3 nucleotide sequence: TGTGCCAGCAGCTTTACGGACAACGTTAATAATCAGCCCCAGCATTTT. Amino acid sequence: CASSFTDNVNNQPQHF. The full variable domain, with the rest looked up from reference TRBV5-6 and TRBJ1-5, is DAGVTQSPTHLIKTRGQQVTLRCSPKSGHDTVSWYQQALGQGPQFIFQYYEEEERQRGNFPDRFSGHQFPNYSSELNVNALLLGDSALYLCASSFTDNVNNQPQHFGDGTRLSIL.

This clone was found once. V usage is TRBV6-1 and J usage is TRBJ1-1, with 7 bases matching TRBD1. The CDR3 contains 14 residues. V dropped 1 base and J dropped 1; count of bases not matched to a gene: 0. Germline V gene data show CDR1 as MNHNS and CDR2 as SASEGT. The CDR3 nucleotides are TGTGCCAGCAGTGAAGGACAGGGGAACACTGAAGCTTTCTTT. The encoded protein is CASSEGQGNTEAFF.

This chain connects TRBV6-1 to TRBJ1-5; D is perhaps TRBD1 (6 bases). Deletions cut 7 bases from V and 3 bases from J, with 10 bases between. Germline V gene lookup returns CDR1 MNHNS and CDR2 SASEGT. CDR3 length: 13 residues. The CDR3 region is CASIRDNNQPQHF. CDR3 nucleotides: TGTGCCAGCATCCGGGACAACAATCAGCCCCAGCATTTT.

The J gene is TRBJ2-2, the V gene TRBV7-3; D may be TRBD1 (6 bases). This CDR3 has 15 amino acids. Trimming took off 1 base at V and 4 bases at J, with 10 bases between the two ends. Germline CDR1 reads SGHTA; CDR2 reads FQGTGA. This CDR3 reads CASSLNGQFTGELFF. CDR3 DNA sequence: TGTGCCAGCAGCTTAAACGGACAGTTCACCGGGGAGCTGTTTTTT.

The CDR3 reads CASTLGGALHF. As DNA, the CDR3 is TGTGCCAGTACCCTCGGGGGAGCCCTCCACTTT. This sequence joins TRBV19 and TRBJ1-6; weak D call: TRBD1 (5 bases). V was trimmed by 7 bases and J by 14 bases, leaving 12 bases between them. CDR1 is LNHDA and CDR2 is SQIVND in the germline V gene (reference sequence). This CDR3 region has 11 residues.

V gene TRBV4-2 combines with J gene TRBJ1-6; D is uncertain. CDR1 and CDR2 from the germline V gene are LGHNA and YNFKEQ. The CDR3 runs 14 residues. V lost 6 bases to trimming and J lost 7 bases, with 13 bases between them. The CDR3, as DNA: TGTGCCAGCAGGTTCACAGCGGGGAATTCACCCCTCCACTTT. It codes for CASRFTAGNSPLHF.

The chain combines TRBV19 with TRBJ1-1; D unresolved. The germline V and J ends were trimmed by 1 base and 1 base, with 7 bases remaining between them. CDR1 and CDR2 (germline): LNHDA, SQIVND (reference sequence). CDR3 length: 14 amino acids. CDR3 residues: CASSIGYTNTEAFF. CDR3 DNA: TGTGCCAGTAGTATAGGTTACACGAACACTGAAGCTTTCTTT.

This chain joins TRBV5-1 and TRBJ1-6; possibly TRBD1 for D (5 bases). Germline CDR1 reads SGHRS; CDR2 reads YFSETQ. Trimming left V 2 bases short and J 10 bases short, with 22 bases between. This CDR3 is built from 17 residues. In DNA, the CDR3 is TGCGCCAGCAGCTTCTACCCTCCGGGGGGGGAAGGATCACCCCTCCACTTT. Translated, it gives CASSFYPPGGEGSPLHF.

As DNA, the CDR3 is TGTGCCAGTAGTATAGACGGCCGCTATGGCTACACCTTC. It yields the protein CASSIDGRYGYTF. This chain links TRBV19 with TRBJ1-2; D is uncertain. V was trimmed by 0 bases and J by 4 bases, leaving 6 bases between them. The CDR3 length is 13 residues. Germline V gives CDR1 LNHDA, CDR2 SQIVND (reference sequence).

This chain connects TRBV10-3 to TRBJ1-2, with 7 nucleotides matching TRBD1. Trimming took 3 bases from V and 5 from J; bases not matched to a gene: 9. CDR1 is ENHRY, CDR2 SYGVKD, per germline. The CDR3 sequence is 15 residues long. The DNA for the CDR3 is TGTGCCATCAGTGACGCAGGGGGAGAGGTATATGGCTACACCTTC. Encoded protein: CAISDAGGEVYGYTF.

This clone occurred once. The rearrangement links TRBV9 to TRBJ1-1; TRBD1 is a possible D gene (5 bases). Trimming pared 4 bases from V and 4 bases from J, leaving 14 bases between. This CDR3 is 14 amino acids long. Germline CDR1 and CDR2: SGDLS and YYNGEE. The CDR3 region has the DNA TGTGCCAGCAGCCGACAGAACAGGCCCACTGAAGCTTTCTTT. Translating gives CASSRQNRPTEAFF.

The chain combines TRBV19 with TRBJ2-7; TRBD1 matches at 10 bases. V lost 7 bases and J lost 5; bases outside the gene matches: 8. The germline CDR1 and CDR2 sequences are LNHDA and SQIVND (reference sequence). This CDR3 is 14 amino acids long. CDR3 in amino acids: CASNLGDRGNEQYF. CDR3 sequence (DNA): TGTGCCAGTAACCTCGGGGACAGGGGAAACGAGCAGTACTTC.

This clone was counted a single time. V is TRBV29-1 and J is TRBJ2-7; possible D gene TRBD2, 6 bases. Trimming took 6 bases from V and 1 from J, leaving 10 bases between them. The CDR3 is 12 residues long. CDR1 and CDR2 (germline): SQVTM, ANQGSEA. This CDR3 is CSVGGRSYEQYF. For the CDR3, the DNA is TGCAGCGTGGGGGGACGGTCCTACGAGCAGTACTTC.

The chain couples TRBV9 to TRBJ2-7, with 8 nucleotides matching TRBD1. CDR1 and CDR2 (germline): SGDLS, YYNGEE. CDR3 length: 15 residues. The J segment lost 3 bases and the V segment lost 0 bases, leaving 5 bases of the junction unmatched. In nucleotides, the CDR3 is TGTGCCAGCAGCGTAGATCTACAGGGGGACTACGAGCAGTACTTC. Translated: CASSVDLQGDYEQYF. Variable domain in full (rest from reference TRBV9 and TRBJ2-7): DSGVTQTPKHLITATGQRVTLRCSPRSGDLSVYWYQQSLDQGLQFLIQYYNGEERAKGNILERFSAQQFPDLHSELNLSSLELGDSALYFCASSVDLQGDYEQYFGPGTRLTVT.